This T cell receptor beta chain was sequenced during a study of cytomegalovirus exposure and HLA in healthy donors. PCR used 60 Vbeta primers and 13 Jbeta primers. TCRdb's copy holds only in-frame clones and misses some; the assay was immunoSEQ multiplex PCR. Counted here are 52,000 or so clones, 70% to 80% occurring once; the ten biggest clones make up more than 1.4%. Healthy bone marrow donors made up the donors. Between the trimmed V and J ends, which lost 0 bases and 4 bases, there was a span of 10 bases. CDR3 length: 15 amino acids. The germline V gene has CDR1 LNHNV and CDR2 YYDKDF (reference sequence).

This clonotype originated in a female donor in good health and CMV-seronegative. The genes are TRBV15 and TRBJ1-5; no clear D. The sequencing input was PBMCs. The CDR3 DNA reads TGTGCCACCAGCAGAGATCGGCAGAGGAATCAGCCCCAGCATTTT. This sequence encodes CATSRDRQRNQPQHF.